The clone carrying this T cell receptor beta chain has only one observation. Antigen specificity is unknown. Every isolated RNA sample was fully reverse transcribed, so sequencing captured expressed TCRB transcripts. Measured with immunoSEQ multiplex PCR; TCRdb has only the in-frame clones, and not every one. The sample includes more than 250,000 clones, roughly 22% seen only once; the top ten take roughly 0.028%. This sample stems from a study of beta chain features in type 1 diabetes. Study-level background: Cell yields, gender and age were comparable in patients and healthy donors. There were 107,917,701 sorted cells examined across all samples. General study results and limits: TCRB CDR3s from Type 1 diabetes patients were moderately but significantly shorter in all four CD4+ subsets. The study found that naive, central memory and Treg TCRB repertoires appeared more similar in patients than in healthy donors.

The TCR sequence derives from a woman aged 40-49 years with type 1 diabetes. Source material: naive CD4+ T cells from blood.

The DNA for the CDR3 is TGTGCCAGCAGTCCAGGGGGGGACAGACGGTTGGGGGTTAGCGGGACATACAATGAGCAGTTCTTC. It yields the protein CASSPGGDRRLGVSGTYNEQFF. The rearrangement links TRBV28 to TRBJ2-1, with TRBD2 as a possible D gene (8 bases). CDR1 is MDHEN, CDR2 SYDVKM, per germline. The length of the CDR3 is 22 residues. Trimming shortened V by 5 bases and J by 4 bases, and 36 bases separated the two germline ends.